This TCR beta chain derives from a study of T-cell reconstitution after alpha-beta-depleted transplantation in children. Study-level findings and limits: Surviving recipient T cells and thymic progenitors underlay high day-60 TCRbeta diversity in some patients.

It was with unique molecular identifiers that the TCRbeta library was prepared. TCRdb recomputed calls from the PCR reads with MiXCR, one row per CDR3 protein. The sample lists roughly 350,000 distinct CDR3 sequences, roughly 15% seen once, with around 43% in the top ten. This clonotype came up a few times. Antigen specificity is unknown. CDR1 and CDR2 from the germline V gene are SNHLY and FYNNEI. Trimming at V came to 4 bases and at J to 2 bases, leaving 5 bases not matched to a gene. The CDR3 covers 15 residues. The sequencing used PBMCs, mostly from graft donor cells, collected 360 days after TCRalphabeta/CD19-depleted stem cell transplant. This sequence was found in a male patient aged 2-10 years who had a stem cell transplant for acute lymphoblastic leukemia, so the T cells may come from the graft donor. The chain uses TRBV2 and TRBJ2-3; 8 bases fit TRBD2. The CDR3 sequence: CASSALAGVTDTQYF. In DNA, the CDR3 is TGTGCCAGCAGTGCCCTAGCGGGCGTCACAGATACGCAGTATTTT.